This T cell receptor beta chain was recorded in a study of blood T cell repertoires in COVID-19. Study-wide background: Sample material is recorded as cDNA or gDNA derived from T cells, B-cell-depleted T cells, or PBMCs.

In the source study's methods: Nucleated cell counts were estimated from reference gene primer amplification. Sequencing used immunoSEQ multiplex PCR; TCRdb keeps in-frame clones, though not all of them. V and J calls and clone size are given by that table; D and trimming were obtained from the DNA. Of about 250,000 clones detected, over 80% appear once; the ten largest clones hold about 2.5%. CDR1 is MNHEY, CDR2 SVGAGI, per germline. This CDR3 contains 16 residues. V shed 0 bases and J 3 bases; nucleotides not matched to a gene: 7. Those enrolled, adults aged roughly 18 to 95 years, came from 20 to 25 US areas. In assigning cohorts, the study relied on participant-reported clinical history.

This sequence was found in a woman aged 25 to 39 with acute COVID-19. V is TRBV6-5 and J is TRBJ2-7, with 8 bases aligning to TRBD1. Sequenced sample: PBMCs or T cells enriched from blood (not recorded which). This CDR3 reads CASSYSRSTGGYEQYF. DNA for the CDR3: TGTGCCAGCAGTTACTCGCGTTCCACAGGGGGCTACGAGCAGTACTTC.